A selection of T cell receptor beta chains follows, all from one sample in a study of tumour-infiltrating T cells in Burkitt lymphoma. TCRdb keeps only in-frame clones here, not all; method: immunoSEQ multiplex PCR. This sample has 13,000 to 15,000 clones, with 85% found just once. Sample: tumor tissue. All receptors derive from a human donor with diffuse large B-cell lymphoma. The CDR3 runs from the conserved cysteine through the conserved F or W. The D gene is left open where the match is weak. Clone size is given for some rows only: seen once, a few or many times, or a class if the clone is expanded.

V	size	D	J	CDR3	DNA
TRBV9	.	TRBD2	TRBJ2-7	CASSAGLAETYEQYF	TGTGCCAGCAGCGCTGGACTAGCGGAAACCTACGAGCAGTACTTC
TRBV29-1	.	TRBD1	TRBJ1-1	CSAVQGVNTEAFF	TGCAGCGCAGTACAGGGGGTGAACACTGAAGCTTTCTTT
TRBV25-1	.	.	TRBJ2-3	CASSEFYVDTQYF	TGTGCCAGCAGTGAATTTTACGTAGATACGCAGTATTTT
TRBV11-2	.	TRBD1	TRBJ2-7	CASSPAGTGTEQYF	TGTGCCAGCAGCCCTGCCGGGACAGGGACCGAGCAGTACTTC
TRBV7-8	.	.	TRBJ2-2	CASSPVHLGELFF	TGTGCCAGCAGCCCAGTTCATTTAGGGGAGCTGTTTTTT
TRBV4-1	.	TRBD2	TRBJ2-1	CASSPKASGSSYNEQFF	TGCGCCAGCAGCCCGAAGGCAAGCGGGAGCTCCTACAATGAGCAGTTCTTC
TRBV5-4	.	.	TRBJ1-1	CASSLDSEAFF	TGTGCCAGCAGCCTAGACAGTGAAGCTTTCTTT
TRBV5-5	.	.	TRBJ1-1	CASSLGLNTEAFF	TGTGCCAGCAGCCTCGGTCTGAACACTGAAGCTTTCTTT
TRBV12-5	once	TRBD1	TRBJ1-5	CASGSGTGVQPQHF	TGTGCTAGTGGCTCCGGGACAGGGGTCCAGCCCCAGCATTTT
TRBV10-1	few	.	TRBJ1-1	CASSGQGFTEAFF	TGCGCCAGCAGTGGTCAGGGTTTCACTGAAGCTTTCTTT
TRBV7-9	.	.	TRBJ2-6	CASSLTGTPFSGANVLTF	TGTGCCAGCAGTCTCACCGGGACTCCGTTCTCTGGGGCCAACGTCCTGACTTTC
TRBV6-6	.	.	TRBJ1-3	CASSSRGDHSGNTIYF	TGTGCCAGCAGTTCAAGAGGTGACCACTCTGGAAACACCATATATTTT
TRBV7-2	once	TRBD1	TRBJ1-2	CASSLYSGTGENGYTF	TGTGCCAGCAGCTTATACTCAGGGACAGGGGAAAATGGCTACACCTTC